This TCR beta chain was sequenced in a study of PD-1 blockade in classical Hodgkin lymphoma. The wider study: Patients got intravenous nivolumab 3 mg/kg every 2 weeks. The study, taken as a whole, reports: While CD8+ TCR diversity did not rise significantly by C4D1, CD4+ TCR diversity did. The diversity seen at baseline in complete responders resembled that of newly diagnosed patients. Relapsed/refractory patients reportedly had lower baseline diversity than newly diagnosed patients.

Sequencing was performed with immunoSEQ multiplex PCR; in TCRdb, only in-frame clones are kept and a portion is missing. The sample holds about 64,000 clones, 91% seen once. CDR1 is MNHEY, CDR2 SVGAGI, per germline. Trimming removed 5 bases at V and 3 bases at J, with 5 bases between. The CDR3 is 11 amino acids. This sample's time point: cycle 4 day 1 (C4D1), after five to seven weeks of nivolumab. Each of the patients experienced relapse following autologous stem cell transplantation, and their brentuximab vedotin exposure differed. Comments on this clone: The antigen is unknown.

The chain combines TRBV6-5 with TRBJ2-7, with no clear D. The sample in question was peripheral blood mononuclear cells (PBMCs), obtained before the fourth cycle of nivolumab. The sequence came from a human donor with classical Hodgkin lymphoma. CDR3 bases: TGTGCCAGCAGTACTTTCTACGAGCAGTACTTC. Translation gives CASSTFYEQYF.